This T cell receptor (beta chain) was identified during a study of shared T cell receptors in the human thymus. Produced via immunoSEQ multiplex PCR; TCRdb's table is partial and in-frame only. Altogether 550,000 to 800,000 clones are present, 70% to 90% being singletons, with the ten largest covering around 0.0099%. The CDR3 consists of 13 residues. The germline V gene has CDR1 SGHAT and CDR2 FQNNGV. The V gene lost 5 bases and the J gene lost 8 bases, with 14 bases spanning the gap. These same data were also listed under a study on human thymus T cells. From that paper: Resections removed during corrective heart surgery provided the thymus tissue used. Thymic as well as blood repertoires seemed to favor certain V and J genes unevenly. Unrelated individuals were reported by related research to share highly overlapping thymic repertoires.

What was sequenced was thymocytes. The chain links TRBV11-2 to TRBJ2-3; D gene ambiguous. This clonotype originated in a girl under three years old with a congenital heart defect. The CDR3 sequence is CASSRTLDGTQYF. As DNA, the CDR3 is TGTGCCAGCAGCCGAACCTTAGATGGTACGCAGTATTTT.